This T cell receptor (beta chain) was profiled in a study of shared clonotypes between healthy human individuals. This CDR3 has 15 residues. The germline CDR1 and CDR2 sequences are MNHNY and SVGAGI (reference sequence). The ends were cut back, 7 bases at V and 1 base at J, with 14 bases in the middle. To note about this clone: Its antigen is as yet unknown.

Roughly 33,000 T cell genomes, or approximately 0.2 ug DNA, went into the sorted-subset replicate PCRs. Here immunoSEQ multiplex PCR was the method, and the copy in TCRdb shows in-frame clones only, minus some. The repertoire includes about 980,000 clones, over 60% of them detected once, and approximately 1.5% sits in the top ten. Regarding the study as a whole: In general, naive subsets displayed greater estimated richness than memory subsets did.

The material sequenced was memory CD4+ T cells sorted from blood. Subset described: CD45RA-negative fraction. This chain uses TRBV6-6 with TRBJ1-5; D perhaps matches TRBD1 (6 bases). The TCR originated in a man aged 18-30 years in good health. CDR3 DNA: TGTGCCAGCACCAACCAGGGGAGGAGCAATCAGCCCCAGCATTTT. Its protein is CASTNQGRSNQPQHF.